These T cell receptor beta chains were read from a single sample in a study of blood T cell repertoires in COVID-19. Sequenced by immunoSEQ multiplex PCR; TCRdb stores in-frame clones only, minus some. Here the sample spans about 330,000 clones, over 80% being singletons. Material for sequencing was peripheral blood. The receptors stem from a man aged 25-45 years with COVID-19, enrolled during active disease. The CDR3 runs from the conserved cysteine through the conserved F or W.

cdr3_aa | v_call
CASSQEQGSEQYF | TRBV18
CASTMGQGGLYGAFF | TRBV19
CASEPFGGNYGYTF | TRBV9
CASSANPTGVGTDTQYF | TRBV5-4
CASSLHYGYTF | TRBV2
CASMRSYNEQFF | TRBV28
CASSHDTHTEAFF | TRBV7-2
CASSHVGAPEAFF | TRBV5-1
CASSLTPTGTQYF | TRBV7-3
CAISGSDTSNQPQHF | TRBV10-3
CASSDGLAGYYNEQFF | TRBV9
CASSSPGMGAGGTYEQYF | TRBV5-4
CASSSAGGENYGYTF | TRBV28
CASSLGSQGGRGTEAFF | TRBV7-9
CATSGGLTDTQYF | TRBV24-1
CASSERGDTEAFF | TRBV9
CASTPRMELAGGPGYEQYF | TRBV11-2
CASSQDWTGGGYEKLFF | TRBV4-3
CASSRGQGAGSNQPQHF | TRBV18
CASRVGRTANYGYTF | TRBV6-5
CASSIGERTTEAFF | TRBV19
CASSPLAGVGYEQYF | TRBV7-7
CASSYEASGIYEQYF | TRBV6-2/TRBV6-3
CASSDPGSGRLIGTDTQYF | TRBV9
CASSYKAPTGFKICGYTF | TRBV7-3
CASGQGHTNEQFF | TRBV11-1
CASMRGYNSPLHF | TRBV27
CASSDISSGNTIYF | TRBV19
CASSIRQGVSYEQYF | TRBV19
CASRGGTGELFF | TRBV6-5
CASSSGLAGSTDTQYF | TRBV18
CASSLSSGTDTQYF | TRBV7-3
CASRLGQANYEQYF | TRBV12-2
CASSLAGGTGELFF | TRBV5-1
CASSSGDSTNEKLFF | TRBV7-2
CASSLEGAFNQPQHF | TRBV5-1
CASSPPSSSRGETQYF | TRBV18
CASSQDLTSGILNEQFF | TRBV4-2
CASSLPSNRGSPLHF | TRBV28